The T cell receptor beta chain described here comes from a study of cytomegalovirus exposure and HLA in healthy donors. The PCR ran on 60 Vbeta and 13 Jbeta primers. The repertoire was sequenced with immunoSEQ multiplex PCR; TCRdb's copy has only in-frame clones and lacks some. The sample carries around 140,000 clones, about 70% recorded once. Germline loops: CDR1 MNHNS, CDR2 SASEGT. The CDR3 sequence is 17 residues long. V lost 4 bases and J lost 0; bases outside the gene matches: 4. On this clone: Its antigen remains unknown.

Whole-study results and caveats: In a later analysis, across HLA loci, associated TCR counts were highest for DRB1, lowest for HLA-C. About 87% or about 30% of the time was how often most TCR beta V segments were productive, according to an earlier analysis.

The chain has TRBV6-1 and TRBJ1-6; 9 bases agree with TRBD1. This sequence originates from a woman aged 40-49 years in good health and CMV-seronegative. The source material was PBMCs. The CDR3 spells CASSGDRVSSYNSPLHF. The CDR3 nucleotides read TGTGCCAGCAGTGGGGACAGGGTGAGCTCCTATAATTCACCCCTCCACTTT.